This T cell receptor (beta chain) was recovered during a study of T cell responses to AZD1222 COVID-19 vaccine. Generated by immunoSEQ multiplex PCR, the TCRdb table keeps only in-frame clones and is missing some. The data hold more than 150,000 clones, with around 89% observed a single time. Both about-4-week and about-12-week second-dose recipients were combined. Material: peripheral blood, obtained 28 days after the second AZD1222 dose. The TCR comes from an adult who received the AZD1222 COVID-19 vaccine.

The CDR3 nucleotides read TGTGCCAGCAGAGCCACAGGGATTAGCAATCAGCCCCAGCATTTT. The encoded protein is CASRATGISNQPQHF. V gene TRBV6-5 combines with J gene TRBJ1-5, with D maybe TRBD1 (6 bases). Germline V gene data show CDR1 as MNHEY and CDR2 as SVGAGI. Trimming took 6 bases from V and 0 from J, leaving 12 bases between them. The CDR3 contains 15 residues.